This TCR beta chain was identified in a study of CD8 T cells in ankylosing spondylitis. Points from the study as a whole: In peripheral blood, disease-linked CD8+ clones occurred at relatively low frequencies. In the blood and synovial fluid of reactive arthritis, some motif variants had been previously reported. A motif of 7 to 9 highly homologous TCR beta variants was seen as apparently characteristic of ankylosing spondylitis blood.

Libraries for TCR beta were made by quantitative 5'-RACE with molecular barcodes. MiXCR was run by TCRdb on the 5' RACE reads, yielding one entry per CDR3 protein. This table holds about 200,000 distinct CDR3 sequences, around 6.6% found once. Trimming stripped 0 bases from V and 2 bases from J, with 5 bases between. The CDR3 sequence is 13 residues long. Germline CDR1 reads SGHTA; CDR2 reads FQGNSA. This clonotype appeared many times. The antigen remains unidentified. The sample consisted of blood, either unsorted or a sorted T cell fraction (not recorded which). The sequence derives from a male donor with ankylosing spondylitis. The V call is TRBV7-2, the J call TRBJ2-7; D gene unclear. CDR3 region: CASSLALTYEQYF. In nucleotides, the CDR3 is TGTGCCAGCAGCTTAGCCCTGACCTACGAGCAGTACTTC.